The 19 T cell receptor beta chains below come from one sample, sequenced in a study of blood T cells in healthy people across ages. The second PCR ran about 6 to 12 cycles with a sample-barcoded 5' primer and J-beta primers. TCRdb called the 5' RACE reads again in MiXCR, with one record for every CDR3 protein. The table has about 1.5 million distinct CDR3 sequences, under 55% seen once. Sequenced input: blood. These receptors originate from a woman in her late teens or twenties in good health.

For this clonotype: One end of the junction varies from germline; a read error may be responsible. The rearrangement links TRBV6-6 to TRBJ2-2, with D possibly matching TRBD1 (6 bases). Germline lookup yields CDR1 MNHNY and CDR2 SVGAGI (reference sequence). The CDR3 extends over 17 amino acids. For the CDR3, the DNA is TGTGCCAGCAGTCGGAAAGGGGGACCCGCGAACACCAGGGAGCTGTTTTTT. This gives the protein CASSRKGGPANTRELFF.

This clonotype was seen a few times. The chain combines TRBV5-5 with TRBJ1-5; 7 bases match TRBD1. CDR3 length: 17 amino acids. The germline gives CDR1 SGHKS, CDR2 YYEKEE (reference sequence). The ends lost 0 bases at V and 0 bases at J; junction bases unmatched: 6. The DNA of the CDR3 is TGTGCCAGCAGCTTGGCCAGGGGGGATCCTAGCAATCAGCCCCAGCATTTT. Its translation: CASSLARGDPSNQPQHF.

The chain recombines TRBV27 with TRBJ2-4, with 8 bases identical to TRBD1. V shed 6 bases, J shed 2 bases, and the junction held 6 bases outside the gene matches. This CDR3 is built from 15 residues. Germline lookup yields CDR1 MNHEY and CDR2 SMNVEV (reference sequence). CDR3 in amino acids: CASSKDRVTKNIQYF. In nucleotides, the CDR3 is TGTGCCAGCAGCAAGGACAGGGTTACCAAAAACATTCAGTACTTC.

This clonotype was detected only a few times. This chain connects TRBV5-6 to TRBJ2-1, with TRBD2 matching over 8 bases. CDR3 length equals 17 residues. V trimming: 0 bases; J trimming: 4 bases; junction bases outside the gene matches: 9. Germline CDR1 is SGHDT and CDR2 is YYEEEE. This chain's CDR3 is CASSLAKGLAVYNEQFF. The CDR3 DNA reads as TGTGCCAGCAGCTTGGCGAAAGGACTAGCCGTATACAATGAGCAGTTCTTC.

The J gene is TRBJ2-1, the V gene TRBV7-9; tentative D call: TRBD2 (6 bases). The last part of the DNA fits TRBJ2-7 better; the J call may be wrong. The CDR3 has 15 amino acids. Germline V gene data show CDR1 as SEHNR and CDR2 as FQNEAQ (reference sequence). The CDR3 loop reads CASSFDGSPYNEQYF. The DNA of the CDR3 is TGTGCCAGCAGCTTTGACGGGAGCCCCTACAATGAGCAGTACTTC.

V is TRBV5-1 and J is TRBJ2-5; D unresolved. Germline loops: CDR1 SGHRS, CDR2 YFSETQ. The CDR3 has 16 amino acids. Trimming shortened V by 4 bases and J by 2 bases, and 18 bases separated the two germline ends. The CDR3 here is CASSPVFVQIQETQYF. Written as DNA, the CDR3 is TGCGCCAGCAGCCCGGTGTTTGTTCAGATACAAGAGACCCAGTACTTC.

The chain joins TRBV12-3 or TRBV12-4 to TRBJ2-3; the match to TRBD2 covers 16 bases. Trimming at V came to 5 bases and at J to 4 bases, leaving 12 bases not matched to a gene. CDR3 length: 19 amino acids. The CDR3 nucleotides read TGTGCCAGCAGTGCAGGGACTAGCGGGGGGGCCGAAGGTTCAGATACGCAGTATTTT. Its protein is CASSAGTSGGAEGSDTQYF.

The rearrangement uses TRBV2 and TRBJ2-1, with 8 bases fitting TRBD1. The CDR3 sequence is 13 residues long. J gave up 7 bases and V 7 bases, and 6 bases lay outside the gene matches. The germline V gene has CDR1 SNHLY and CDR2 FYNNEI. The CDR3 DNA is TGTGCCAGCAAGGGACAGGAAAGTAATGAGCAGTTCTTC. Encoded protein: CASKGQESNEQFF.

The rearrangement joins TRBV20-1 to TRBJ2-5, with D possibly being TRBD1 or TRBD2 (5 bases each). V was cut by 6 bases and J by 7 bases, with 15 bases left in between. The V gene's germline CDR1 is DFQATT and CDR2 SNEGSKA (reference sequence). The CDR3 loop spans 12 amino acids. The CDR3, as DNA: TGCAGTGCGGGGCCCGATGGACTGACCCAGTACTTC. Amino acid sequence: CSAGPDGLTQYF.

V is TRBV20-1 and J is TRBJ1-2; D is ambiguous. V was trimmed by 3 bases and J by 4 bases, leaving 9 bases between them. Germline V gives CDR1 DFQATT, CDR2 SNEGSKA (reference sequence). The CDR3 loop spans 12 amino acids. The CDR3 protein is CSASSRPYGYTF. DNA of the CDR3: TGCAGTGCTAGCAGCAGACCCTATGGCTACACCTTC.

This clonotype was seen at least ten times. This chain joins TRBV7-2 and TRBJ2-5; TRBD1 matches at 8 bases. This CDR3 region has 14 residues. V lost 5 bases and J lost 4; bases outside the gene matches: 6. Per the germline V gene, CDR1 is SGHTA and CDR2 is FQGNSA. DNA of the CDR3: TGTGCCAGCAGCACCAACAGGGGGAGAGAGACCCAGTACTTC. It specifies CASSTNRGRETQYF.

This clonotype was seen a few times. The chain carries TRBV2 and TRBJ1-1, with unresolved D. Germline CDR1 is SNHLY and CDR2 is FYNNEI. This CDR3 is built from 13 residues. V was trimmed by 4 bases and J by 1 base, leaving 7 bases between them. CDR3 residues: CASSAVENTEAFF. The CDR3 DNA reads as TGTGCCAGCAGTGCAGTGGAGAACACTGAAGCTTTCTTT.

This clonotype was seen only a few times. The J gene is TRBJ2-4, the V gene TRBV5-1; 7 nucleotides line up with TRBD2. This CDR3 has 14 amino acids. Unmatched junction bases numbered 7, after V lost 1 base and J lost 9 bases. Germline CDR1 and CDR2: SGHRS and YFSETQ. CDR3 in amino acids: CASSLQAGSSIQYF. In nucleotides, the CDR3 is TGCGCCAGCAGCTTGCAAGCGGGGAGCAGCATTCAGTACTTC.

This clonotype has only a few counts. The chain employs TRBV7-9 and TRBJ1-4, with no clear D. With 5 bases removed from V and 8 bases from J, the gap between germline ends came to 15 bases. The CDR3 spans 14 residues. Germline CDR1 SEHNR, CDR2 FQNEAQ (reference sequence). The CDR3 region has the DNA TGTGCCAGCAGCCCCCCCCGAGCGCGCGAAAAACTGTTTTTT. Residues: CASSPPRAREKLFF. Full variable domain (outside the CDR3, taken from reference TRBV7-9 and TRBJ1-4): DTGVSQNPRHKITKRGQNVTFRCDPISEHNRLYWYRQTLGQGPEFLTYFQNEAQLEKSRLLSDRFSAERPKGSFSTLEIQRTEQGDSAMYLCASSPPRAREKLFFGSGTQLSVL.

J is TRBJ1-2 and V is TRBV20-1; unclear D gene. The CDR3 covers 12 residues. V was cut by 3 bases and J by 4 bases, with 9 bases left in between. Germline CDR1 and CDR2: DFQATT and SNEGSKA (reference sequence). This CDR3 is CSASHLPYGYTF. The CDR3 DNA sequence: TGCAGTGCTAGTCATCTTCCCTATGGCTACACCTTC.

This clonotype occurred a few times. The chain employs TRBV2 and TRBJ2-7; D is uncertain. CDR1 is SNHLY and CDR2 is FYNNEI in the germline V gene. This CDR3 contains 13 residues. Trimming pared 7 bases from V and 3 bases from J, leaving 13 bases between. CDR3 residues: CASTPGQLYEQYF. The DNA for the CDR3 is TGTGCCAGCACACCTGGGCAGCTCTACGAGCAGTACTTC.

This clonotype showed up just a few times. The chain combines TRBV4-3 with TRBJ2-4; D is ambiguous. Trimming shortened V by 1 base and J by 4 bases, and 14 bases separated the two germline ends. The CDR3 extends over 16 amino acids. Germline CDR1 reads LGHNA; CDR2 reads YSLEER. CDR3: CASSQALVLTKNIQYF. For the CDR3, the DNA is TGCGCCAGCAGCCAAGCCCTAGTGTTGACTAAAAACATTCAGTACTTC.

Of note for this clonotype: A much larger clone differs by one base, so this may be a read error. The CDR3 here is CSVDKRGAYNEQYF. CDR3 in DNA: TGCAGCGTTGATAAGCGGGGGGCCTACAATGAGCAGTACTTC. The chain uses TRBV29-1 and TRBJ2-7; 9 nucleotides line up with TRBD2. CDR1 and CDR2 from the germline V gene are SQVTM and ANQGSEA. With 3 bases clipped from V and 7 bases from J, the junction kept 10 bases outside the gene matches. This CDR3 spans 14 amino acids.

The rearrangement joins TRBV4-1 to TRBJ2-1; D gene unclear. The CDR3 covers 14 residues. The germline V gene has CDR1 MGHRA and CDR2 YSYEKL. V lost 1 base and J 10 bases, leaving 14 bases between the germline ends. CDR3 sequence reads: CASSQVILMGEQFF. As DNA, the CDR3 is TGCGCCAGCAGCCAAGTGATCCTTATGGGGGAGCAGTTCTTC.